The 26 T cell receptor beta chains presented below share a single source sample, sequenced in a study of CD4 T cells in relation to SARS-CoV-2 and coronaviruses. The data were produced by immunoSEQ multiplex PCR, yet TCRdb's version contains in-frame clones alone and is incomplete. Here the sample spans about 19,000 clones, 77% being singletons. No antigen is known for these receptors. CD4+ T cells from unexposed donors were obtained before the COVID-19 pandemic (2011-2018). CD4+ T cells were isolated from the cells after about nine days of culture. The sequenced sample consisted of CD4+ T cells from PBMCs, cultured in vitro. The source is a human donor in good health.

V usage is TRBV4-2 and J usage is TRBJ2-6; 10 nucleotides line up with TRBD1. With V trimmed by 4 bases and J by 0 bases, 9 bases remained unmatched. The CDR3 sequence is 19 residues long. Germline CDR1 is LGHNA and CDR2 is YNFKEQ. The CDR3, as DNA: TGTGCCAGCAGCCGATTGACAGGGGGCCGTACCTCTGGGGCCAACGTCCTGACTTTC. Protein product: CASSRLTGGRTSGANVLTF.

The genes are TRBV7-2 and TRBJ1-2; D not certain. The CDR3 sequence is 13 residues long. Germline loops: CDR1 SGHTA, CDR2 FQGNSA. Trimming cost V 4 bases and J 4 bases, with 10 bases left between them. The CDR3 bases are TGTGCCAGCAGCTCGGACGTCCGCTATGGCTACACCTTC. Encoded protein: CASSSDVRYGYTF.

The J gene is TRBJ2-1, the V gene TRBV2, with 9 bases fitting TRBD2. Per the germline V gene, CDR1 is SNHLY and CDR2 is FYNNEI. J gave up 3 bases and V 3 bases, and 6 bases lay outside the gene matches. The CDR3 is made up of 16 amino acids. The CDR3 DNA is TGTGCCAGCAGTGAGAGGGTAGCGGGGGTCTACAATGAGCAGTTCTTC. This encodes CASSERVAGVYNEQFF. Supplemented by reference TRBV2 and TRBJ2-1, the full variable domain reads EPEVTQTPSHQVTQMGQEVILRCVPISNHLYFYWYRQILGQKVEFLVSFYNNEISEKSEIFDDQFSVERPDGSNFTLKIRSTKLEDSAMYFCASSERVAGVYNEQFFGPGTRLTVL.

The chain carries TRBV29-1 and TRBJ1-2, with a weak D call TRBD1 (5 bases). CDR3 size: 13 residues. The germline gives CDR1 SQVTM, CDR2 ANQGSEA. V lost 6 bases to trimming and J lost 0 bases, with 11 bases between them. CDR3 loop: CSVALGPNYGYTF. The CDR3 DNA sequence: TGCAGCGTGGCCTTGGGGCCTAACTATGGCTACACCTTC.

The rearrangement joins TRBV30 to TRBJ2-3, with 9 bases lining up with TRBD1. Trimming took 2 bases from V and 5 from J; bases not matched to a gene: 5. CDR1 and CDR2 from the germline V gene are GTSNPN and SVGIG (reference sequence). This CDR3 spans 14 amino acids. DNA of the CDR3: TGTGCCTGGAGTCCCGGACAGGGGCGAGATACGCAGTATTTT. Protein sequence: CAWSPGQGRDTQYF. Together with reference TRBV30 and TRBJ2-3, the CDR3 gives the full variable domain: SQTIHQWPATLVQPVGSPLSLECTVEGTSNPNLYWYRQAAGRGLQLLFYSVGIGQISSEVPQNLSASRPQDRQFILSSKKLLLSDSGFYLCAWSPGQGRDTQYFGPGTRLTVL.

The sample holds a few counts of this clone. The chain couples TRBV6-5 to TRBJ1-3; D not certain. Germline CDR1 MNHEY, CDR2 SVGAGI. This CDR3 has 11 amino acids. V gave up 2 bases and J gave up 7 bases, with 3 bases separating them. The CDR3 protein is CASSYGNTIYF. The CDR3 coding sequence is TGTGCCAGCAGTTACGGGAACACCATATATTTT.

The rearrangement links TRBV6-5 to TRBJ1-2; D is undetermined. The ends were cut back, 4 bases at V and 7 bases at J, with 19 bases in the middle. The germline V gene encodes CDR1 MNHEY and CDR2 SVGAGI. The CDR3 loop spans 15 amino acids. The CDR3 nucleotides are TGTGCCAGCAGTTCTCCTGGACTGCGATGGGGTGGCTACACCTTC. Amino acids: CASSSPGLRWGGYTF.

The J gene is TRBJ2-7, the V gene TRBV27; 8 bases match TRBD2. Germline V gene sequence: CDR1 MNHEY, CDR2 SMNVEV (reference sequence). This CDR3 has 16 residues. V lost 1 base, J lost 0 bases, and 5 bases stayed unmatched. CDR3 amino acids: CASSLWTGGSSYEQYF. CDR3 bases: TGTGCCAGCAGTTTATGGACGGGGGGGAGCTCCTACGAGCAGTACTTC.

The rearrangement uses TRBV5-1 and TRBJ1-3, with unresolved D. Looked up from germline, CDR1 is SGHRS and CDR2 is YFSETQ. The V and J ends lost 0 bases and 3 bases respectively, with 13 bases between them. This CDR3 is built from 16 residues. The CDR3 DNA sequence: TGCGCCAGCAGCTTGGGGCCCCAATCCGATGGAAACACCATATATTTT. It is translated as CASSLGPQSDGNTIYF.

The chain couples TRBV27 to TRBJ1-6; D is uncertain. CDR1 and CDR2 (germline): MNHEY, SMNVEV (reference sequence). This CDR3 region has 17 residues. V lost 5 bases and J lost 0, with 14 bases in between. The CDR3 sequence: CASSPGWRSSYNSPLHF. CDR3 in DNA: TGTGCCAGCAGTCCGGGGTGGAGAAGCTCCTATAATTCACCCCTCCACTTT.

V is TRBV29-1 and J is TRBJ1-1; D unclear. V was trimmed by 3 bases and J by 4 bases, leaving 6 bases between them. Germline assignment: CDR1 SQVTM and CDR2 ANQGSEA. The CDR3 spans 11 residues. The CDR3 nucleotides read TGCAGCGTTGATAGAGGCACTGAAGCTTTCTTT. Protein product: CSVDRGTEAFF.

Only a few counts were recorded for this clone. This chain connects TRBV4-3 to TRBJ1-2, with TRBD1 as a possible D gene (6 bases). CDR1 is LGHNA, CDR2 YSLEER, per germline. This CDR3 spans 14 amino acids. The V gene lost 1 base and the J gene lost 4 bases, with 10 bases spanning the gap. CDR3 sequence: CASSQGPGAYGYTF. CDR3 sequence (DNA): TGCGCCAGCAGCCAAGGACCGGGGGCCTATGGCTACACCTTC.

The chain couples TRBV19 to TRBJ1-1; no reliable D call. Trimming removed 5 bases from V and 1 base from J, with 8 bases in between. The CDR3 totals 13 residues. Germline V CDR1 and CDR2: LNHDA, SQIVND (reference sequence). The CDR3 reads CASSFTQNTEAFF. CDR3 bases: TGTGCCAGTAGTTTTACACAGAACACTGAAGCTTTCTTT.

The rearrangement joins TRBV7-6 to TRBJ1-1; D not certain. This CDR3 has 16 residues. V gave up 1 base and J gave up 1 base, with 13 bases separating them. CDR1 SGHVS and CDR2 FNYEAQ come from the germline V gene. In nucleotides, the CDR3 is TGTGCCAGCAGCTTAGGTATCAGGCCGTCGAACACTGAAGCTTTCTTT. Its protein product is CASSLGIRPSNTEAFF.

The chain has TRBV7-2 and TRBJ2-7; D not resolved. The ends were cut back, 0 bases at V and 1 base at J, with 10 bases in the middle. CDR3 length: 15 amino acids. Germline V gene lookup returns CDR1 SGHTA and CDR2 FQGNSA. CDR3 bases: TGTGCCAGCAGCTTAGCGTTTTCTCGGTCCTACGAGCAGTACTTC. Translating gives CASSLAFSRSYEQYF.

The chain carries TRBV18 and TRBJ1-1, with 7 nucleotides matching TRBD1. V lost 2 bases to trimming and J lost 3 bases; unmatched junction nucleotides: 6. The CDR3 length is 15 residues. Germline V lookup: CDR1 KGHSH, CDR2 LQKENI. The CDR3 DNA is TGTGCCAGCTCACCATGGGACAGTCAAGACACTGAAGCTTTCTTT. It codes for CASSPWDSQDTEAFF.

This CDR3 is CASSPARDQPQHF. The CDR3 bases are TGTGCCAGCTCACCCGCCAGAGATCAGCCCCAGCATTTT. The chain combines TRBV18 with TRBJ1-5; D is uncertain. CDR1 and CDR2 (germline): KGHSH, LQKENI. V was cut by 3 bases and J by 5 bases, with 8 bases left in between. CDR3 length: 13 residues.

The rearrangement uses TRBV10-3 and TRBJ1-2; D remains ambiguous. The CDR3 consists of 16 residues. CDR1 and CDR2 from the germline V gene are ENHRY and SYGVKD. The V and J ends lost 7 bases and 4 bases respectively, with 22 bases between them. Here the CDR3 DNA reads TGTGCCATCAAGGAAGAGGGCGCGTTTCCTACCTATGGCTACACCTTC. It encodes CAIKEEGAFPTYGYTF.

The rearrangement links TRBV5-1 to TRBJ2-1; 10 bases fit TRBD1. The CDR3 extends over 15 amino acids. From germline, CDR1 is SGHRS and CDR2 YFSETQ. J lost 4 bases, V lost 3 bases, and 4 bases had no gene match. The CDR3 sequence is CASSWGQGKYNEQFF. Here the CDR3 DNA reads TGCGCCAGCAGCTGGGGACAGGGGAAATACAATGAGCAGTTCTTC.

Only a few counts were recorded for this clone. This chain connects TRBV12-5 to TRBJ2-7, with 7 bases identical to TRBD1. The CDR3 contains 13 residues. V lost 1 base and J lost 6; bases outside the gene matches: 3. Germline V gene data show CDR1 as LGHNT and CDR2 as FRNRAP. The CDR3 sequence: CASGLGNRGEQYF. Here the CDR3 DNA reads TGTGCTAGTGGTTTGGGAAACAGGGGCGAGCAGTACTTC.

The rearrangement links TRBV5-1 to TRBJ2-3; no firm D call. Per the germline V gene, CDR1 is SGHRS and CDR2 is YFSETQ. The CDR3 has 12 amino acids. Trimming took off 3 bases at V and 1 base at J, with 3 bases between the two ends. As DNA, the CDR3 is TGCGCCAGCAGCTGGGGCACAGATACGCAGTATTTT. Amino acid sequence: CASSWGTDTQYF.

The rearrangement links TRBV5-4 to TRBJ2-5; TRBD1 is a possible D gene (5 bases). Germline loops: CDR1 SGHNT, CDR2 YYREEE (reference sequence). The CDR3 consists of 14 residues. V lost 4 bases and J lost 1, with 11 bases in between. The CDR3 loop is CASSMDTLQETQYF. The CDR3 DNA is TGTGCCAGCAGCATGGACACCCTCCAAGAGACCCAGTACTTC.

The V and J genes are TRBV11-2 and TRBJ2-7, with D tentatively TRBD1 (5 bases). Germline V gene data show CDR1 as SGHAT and CDR2 as FQNNGV. CDR3 size: 15 residues. Trimming removed 5 bases from V and 3 bases from J, with 17 bases in between. The CDR3 DNA follows: TGTGCCAGCAGCCCAAGCCAGGGTAGGCTCTACGAGCAGTACTTC. This sequence encodes CASSPSQGRLYEQYF.

The genes are TRBV29-1 and TRBJ2-5, with a weak D call TRBD1 (7 bases). The germline gives CDR1 SQVTM, CDR2 ANQGSEA. This CDR3 region has 17 residues. V was shortened by 4 bases and J by 7 bases, with 28 bases between the two germline ends. CDR3 nucleotide sequence: TGCAGCGTTGGGCAGGGGGAGGCCGCATTCAAGATGGGGACCCAGTACTTC. Translated: CSVGQGEAAFKMGTQYF.

This clone appeared once. The chain uses TRBV4-1 and TRBJ1-2; D remains unclear. CDR3 length: 15 residues. CDR1 is MGHRA and CDR2 is YSYEKL in the germline V gene. Trimming took 1 base from V and 1 from J, leaving 10 bases between them. CDR3 in DNA: TGCGCCAGCAGCCAAGGGACGGGAGATAACTATGGCTACACCTTC. Its protein product is CASSQGTGDNYGYTF.

This chain uses TRBV18 with TRBJ2-3; TRBD2 matches at 9 bases. CDR3 size: 16 residues. Germline values: CDR1 KGHSH, CDR2 LQKENI. Trimming removed 1 base from V and 5 bases from J; junction bases left unmatched: 7. The CDR3 here is CASSPLASGAQDTQYF. The CDR3 DNA sequence: TGTGCCAGCTCACCACTGGCTAGCGGGGCACAAGATACGCAGTATTTT.